One and the same sample provided the 3 T cell receptor beta chains below, sequenced in a study of blood T cell repertoires in COVID-19. Assay: immunoSEQ multiplex PCR; the TCRdb copy retains only in-frame clones and omits some. The sample consists of some 77,000 clones, about four fifths of them appearing once. The sample comprised peripheral blood. All receptors derive from a man in his 70s with acute or convalescent COVID-19.

The chain employs TRBV11-2 and TRBJ2-1; 12 bases map to TRBD2. This CDR3 contains 16 residues. Per the germline V gene, CDR1 is SGHAT and CDR2 is FQNNGV. V was clipped by 2 bases and J by 12 bases; unmatched bases: 11. The CDR3 reads CASSLRGTSGFIRQFF. CDR3 bases: TGTGCCAGCAGCTTAAGGGGGACTAGCGGGTTCATACGGCAGTTCTTC.

This chain links TRBV7-2 with TRBJ2-6; D is possibly TRBD1 (6 bases). The CDR3 runs 18 residues. V was trimmed by 2 bases and J by 2 bases, leaving 16 bases between them. Germline V gene sequence: CDR1 SGHTA, CDR2 FQGNSA. CDR3: CASSLRPYRAPGANVLTF. The CDR3 bases are TGTGCCAGCAGCTTAAGACCCTACAGGGCACCTGGGGCCAACGTCCTGACTTTC. The whole variable domain, remainder taken from reference TRBV7-2 and TRBJ2-6, is GAGVSQSPSNKVTEKGKDVELRCDPISGHTALYWYRQSLGQGLEFLIYFQGNSAPDKSGLPSDRFSAERTGGSVSTLTIQRTQQEDSAVYLCASSLRPYRAPGANVLTFGAGSRLTVL.

Only one count was recorded for this clone. V gene TRBV6-6 combines with J gene TRBJ2-5, with 8 bases matching TRBD2. There are 13 residues in the CDR3. V dropped 4 bases and J dropped 3; count of bases not matched to a gene: 1. Looked up from germline, CDR1 is MNHNY and CDR2 is SVGAGI (reference sequence). CDR3 coding DNA: TGTGCCAGCAGTTTGACTAGCGAAGAGACCCAGTACTTC. Translated, it gives CASSLTSEETQYF.